This T cell receptor beta chain originates from a study of vaccination and CD4 T cells after COVID-19. Once obtained from cultured CD4+ T cells, the DNA was sequenced using the Oncomine TCR Beta short-read assay. TCRdb reanalysed the PCR reads using MiXCR and keeps one entry per CDR3 protein. Among 18,000 or so distinct CDR3 sequences listed, 53% were seen once. A note on this clonotype: What it binds is not known.

V shed 3 bases and J 4 bases; nucleotides not matched to a gene: 4. Germline assignment: CDR1 SGHNT and CDR2 YYREEE (reference sequence). This CDR3 comprises 16 residues. Treatment denoted: approximately nine-day PBMC culture with coronavirus spike peptide pools or control peptides (ViraFEST assay). The gene calls are TRBV5-4 and TRBJ2-1; the match to TRBD2 covers 13 bases. The sample in question was CD4+ T cells from blood, cultured in vitro, obtained before SARS-CoV-2 vaccination. The TCR comes from a human donor who had recovered from COVID-19. This chain's CDR3 is CASSSTSGRAYNEQFF. The DNA for the CDR3 is TGTGCCAGCAGCTCAACTAGCGGGAGGGCATACAATGAGCAGTTCTTC.